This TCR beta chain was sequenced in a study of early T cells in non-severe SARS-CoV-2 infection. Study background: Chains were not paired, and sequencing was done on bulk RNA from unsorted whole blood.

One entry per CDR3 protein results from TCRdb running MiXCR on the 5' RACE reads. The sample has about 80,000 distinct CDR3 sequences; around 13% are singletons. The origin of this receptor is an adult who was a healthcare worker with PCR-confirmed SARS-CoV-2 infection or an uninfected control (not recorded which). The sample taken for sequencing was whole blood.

The CDR3 loop reads CASTSRVTGNEQFF. CDR3 nucleotide sequence: TGTGCCAGCACCTCCCGGGTAACGGGCAATGAGCAGTTCTTC. This chain connects TRBV27 to TRBJ2-1, with D hard to call. The ends were cut back, 7 bases at V and 6 bases at J, with 16 bases in the middle. Germline V gene lookup returns CDR1 MNHEY and CDR2 SMNVEV (reference sequence). The CDR3 spans 14 residues.